The text below deals with one T cell receptor beta chain. Its antigen is unknown. The data were obtained in a study of cytomegalovirus exposure and HLA in healthy donors. Study-level points and caveats: As was reported, the classifier diagnosed cytomegalovirus status with high specificity and sensitivity. Later, an analysis found that common viral pathogens appeared to be linked with several of the most significant clusters.

The study ran its PCR with 60 Vbeta and 13 Jbeta primers. Libraries were prepared by immunoSEQ multiplex PCR; TCRdb keeps only in-frame clonotypes and omits some of them. Among 110,000 or so clones listed, 65% to 90% were seen once. Trimming removed 5 bases from V and 2 bases from J; junction bases left unmatched: 5. The germline gives CDR1 MNHNY, CDR2 SVGAGI (reference sequence). The CDR3 consists of 14 residues. The gene calls are TRBV6-6 and TRBJ2-7; 8 nucleotides agree with TRBD1. The sample was PBMCs. This receptor was obtained from a man aged 30 to 45 in good health and CMV-seropositive. The CDR3 region has the DNA TGTGCCAGCAGTCGGACAGGGAACACCTACGAGCAGTACTTC. Protein sequence: CASSRTGNTYEQYF.